The clone carrying this T cell receptor (beta chain) was detected only a few times. Germline CDR1 and CDR2: LNHDA and SQIVND (reference sequence). The trim removed 5 bases at V and 3 bases at J, leaving 4 bases unmatched. The CDR3 runs 14 residues. This sample stems from a study of T cells after yellow fever vaccination. TCRdb itself ran the 5' RACE reads through MiXCR, one entry per CDR3 protein. The sample records some 150,000 distinct CDR3 sequences, approximately 10% being singletons. The chain joins TRBV19 to TRBJ1-2, with 9 bases aligning to TRBD1. The clonotype comes from a man between 18 and 35 years old who received the YFV17D yellow fever vaccine. The sequenced sample was CD8+ T cells sorted from PBMCs, obtained 15 days after the yellow fever booster vaccination. CDR3 DNA sequence: TGTGCCAGTAGTTTCTGGACAGGGGACTATGGCTACACCTTC. It specifies CASSFWTGDYGYTF.